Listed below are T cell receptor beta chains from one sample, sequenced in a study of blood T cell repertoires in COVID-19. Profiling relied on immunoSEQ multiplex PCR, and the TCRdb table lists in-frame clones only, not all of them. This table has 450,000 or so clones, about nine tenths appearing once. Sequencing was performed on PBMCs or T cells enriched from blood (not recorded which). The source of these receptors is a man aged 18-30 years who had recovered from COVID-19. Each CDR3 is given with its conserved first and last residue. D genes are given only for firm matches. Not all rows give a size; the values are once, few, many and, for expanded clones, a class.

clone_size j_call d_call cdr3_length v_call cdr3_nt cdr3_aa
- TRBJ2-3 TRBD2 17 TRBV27 TGTGCCAGCAGTTTATTGGGTAGCGGGAGAGGGACAGATACGCAGTATTTT CASSLLGSGRGTDTQYF
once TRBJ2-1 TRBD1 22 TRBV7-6 TGTGCCAGCAGCTTAGTTCATCTTACCAAAAGACAGGGGCGGGCCGGCTACAATGAGCAGTTCTTC CASSLVHLTKRQGRAGYNEQFF
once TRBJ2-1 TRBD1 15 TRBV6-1 TGTGCCAGCAGTGAAGGCAGGGGGTCCAGCGAGGAGCAGTTCTTC CASSEGRGSSEEQFF
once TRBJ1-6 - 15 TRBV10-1 TGCGCCACCAGGAGGGAGGGGCCGGGTAATTCACCCCTCCACTTT CATRREGPGNSPLHF
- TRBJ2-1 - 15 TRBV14 TGTGCCAGCAGCCAAGCCCTAGTAAGTTTTGGTGAGCAGTTCTTC CASSQALVSFGEQFF
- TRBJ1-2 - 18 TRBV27 TGTGCCAGCAGTTTATCCTCAGTTCGTGCAGGGTCTAACTATGGCTACACCTTC CASSLSSVRAGSNYGYTF
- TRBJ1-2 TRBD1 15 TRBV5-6 TGTGCCAGCAGCTTGAAGGGGGCAAGCCACTATGGCTACACCTTC CASSLKGASHYGYTF
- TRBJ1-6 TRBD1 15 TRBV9 TGTGCCAGCAGCGCCGGGACAGGTTCTAATTCACCCCTCCACTTT CASSAGTGSNSPLHF
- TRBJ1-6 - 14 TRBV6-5 TGTGCCAGCAGTAGTAAGGACACGAATACACCCCTCCACTTT CASSSKDTNTPLHF
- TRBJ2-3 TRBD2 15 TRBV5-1 TGCGCCAGCAGCTTAGGCGGGGGGGCCTCAGATACGCAGTATTTT CASSLGGGASDTQYF
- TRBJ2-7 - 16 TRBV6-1 TGTGCCAGCAGTGAAAGCCCTGCTAGCCCAACCTACGAGCAGTACTTC CASSESPASPTYEQYF
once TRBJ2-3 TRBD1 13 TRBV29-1 TGCAGCCCGGGACAGGGAAGTGCAGATACGCAGTATTTT CSPGQGSADTQYF
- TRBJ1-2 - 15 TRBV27 TGTGCCAGCAGTTCCCACGAGAGGGGAGGGTATGGCTACACCTTC CASSSHERGGYGYTF
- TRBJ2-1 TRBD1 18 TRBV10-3 TGTGCCATCAGTGAGGCGTCCATCGGGACAGGGGGGTACGGTGAGCAGTTCTTC CAISEASIGTGGYGEQFF
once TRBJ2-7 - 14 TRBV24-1 TGTGCCACCAGTGATTCCACAGAAATTTACGAGCAGTACTTC CATSDSTEIYEQYF